The sequence of this T cell receptor beta chain was determined in a study of blood T cell repertoires in COVID-19. On the study more broadly: The origin of the acute and convalescent COVID-19 samples was the United States, Italy and Spain.

The CDR3 loop spans 15 amino acids. V lost 0 bases and J lost 2, with 9 bases in between. Per the germline V gene, CDR1 is SGHRS and CDR2 is YFSETQ. In the original analysis: The assay estimated nucleated cells by amplifying reference gene primers. The assay was immunoSEQ multiplex PCR, and TCRdb's table has in-frame clones only and misses some. V and J calls and clone size are copied from that table; D and trimming were computed from the DNA. The table lists 200,000 to 250,000 clones, about 78% of them singletons. The sequence derives from a woman in her 70s with acute or convalescent COVID-19. Sequencing was done on a sample of peripheral blood. This chain joins TRBV5-1 and TRBJ1-5; TRBD1 is a possible D gene (5 bases). The CDR3 DNA reads as TGCGCCAGCAGCTTGGGAGAAGGGGGCAATCAGCCCCAGCATTTT. It specifies CASSLGEGGNQPQHF.